What follows are 18 T cell receptor beta chains derived from one specimen sequenced in a study of CD8+CD57+ T cells in acquired aplastic anemia listed by TCRdb under 2018. Sequencer: Illumina HiSeq 2000. Profiling of TCR beta VDJ combinations and CDR3 sequences used genomic DNA as the template. TCRdb's own reprocessing of the public reads used fastp at Q25 and MiXCR and kept productive beta chains. Entries are consolidated by CDR3 protein sequence, retaining the most common genes and DNA. The sample profile shows roughly 220,000 distinct CDR3 sequences; less than 75% of them were found once. The ten top clones hold roughly 53% of the sample. Flow cytometry had shown CD8+CD57+ cell expansion in the patients selected for sequencing. Sequencing input: sorted CD4+, CD8+, or CD8+CD57+ T cells (not recorded which) from PBMCs. The receptors originated from a human donor with aplastic anemia.

The chain recombines TRBV7-2 with TRBJ1-5; possibly TRBD1 for D (5 bases). Germline V lookup: CDR1 SGHTA, CDR2 FQGNSA. Trimming removed 4 bases from V and 3 bases from J, with 13 bases in between. The CDR3 has 15 residues. CDR3 region: CASSSQGTNNQPQHF. CDR3 nucleotide sequence: TGTGCCAGCAGCTCCCAGGGCACTAACAATCAGCCCCAGCATTTT.

The rearrangement links TRBV9 to TRBJ2-7; D remains unclear. The CDR3 runs 14 residues. Between the trimmed V and J ends, which lost 3 bases and 4 bases, there was a span of 14 bases. CDR1 SGDLS and CDR2 YYNGEE come from the germline V gene. The CDR3 spells CASSGGNPRYEQYF. CDR3 bases: TGTGCCAGCAGCGGGGGTAACCCTCGTTACGAGCAGTACTTC.

This clonotype was seen more than once but under ten times. The V gene is TRBV2, the J gene TRBJ2-7; 13 nucleotides match TRBD2. The CDR3 consists of 13 residues. CDR1 is SNHLY, CDR2 FYNNEI, per germline. Germline trimming cut 6 bases from V and 9 bases from J; bases unmatched to any gene: 5. The CDR3 nucleotides read TGTGCCAGCAGACTAGCGGGGGGGGATGGGCAGTACTTC. Its protein is CASRLAGGDGQYF.

J is TRBJ1-2 and V is TRBV6-1; 9 bases align to TRBD1. This CDR3 contains 13 residues. Germline assignment: CDR1 MNHNS and CDR2 SASEGT. V was pared by 6 bases and J by 8 bases, with 7 bases of the junction left unmatched. In DNA, the CDR3 is TGTGCCAGCAGGGAACAGGGGGCAGGAGGCTACACCTTC. This translates into CASREQGAGGYTF.

V usage is TRBV7-2 and J usage is TRBJ1-6; D unclear. The V end was cut by 3 bases, the J end by 10 bases, with 10 bases between. CDR3 length: 13 residues. Germline V gene sequence: CDR1 SGHTA, CDR2 FQGNSA. The chain's CDR3 is CASSFLVGSPLHF. In nucleotides, the CDR3 is TGTGCCAGCAGCTTTCTGGTCGGCTCACCCCTCCACTTT.

This clonotype has only a few counts. The chain has TRBV5-1 and TRBJ2-1, with D maybe TRBD2 (5 bases). Germline V gene data show CDR1 as SGHRS and CDR2 as YFSETQ. This CDR3 has 13 residues. V lost 0 bases to trimming and J lost 12 bases, with 13 bases between them. CDR3 amino acids: CASSLVGLSGQFF. The CDR3 DNA reads as TGCGCCAGCAGCTTGGTCGGACTCTCGGGGCAGTTCTTC.

This clonotype has only a few counts. The chain couples TRBV20-1 to TRBJ2-7, with 7 bases identical to TRBD2. Unmatched junction bases numbered 7, after V lost 3 bases and J lost 5 bases. Germline-derived CDR1 and CDR2 are DFQATT and SNEGSKA (reference sequence). The CDR3 is made up of 13 amino acids. The DNA of the CDR3 is TGCAGTGCTAGTACCGGGGGGAACAACGAGCAGTACTTC. Its translation is CSASTGGNNEQYF.

About this clonotype: This may stem from a read error, because a much larger clone lies one nucleotide away. The chain combines TRBV5-6 with TRBJ2-3; 10 positions agree with TRBD1. The CDR3 sequence is 14 residues long. The germline gives CDR1 SGHDT, CDR2 YYEEEE. After removal of 3 bases from V and 4 bases from J, the junction contained 2 bases not matched to a gene. The CDR3 sequence: CASSSGQGADTQYF. CDR3 DNA sequence: TGTGCCAGCAGCTCCGGACAGGGGGCAGATACGCAGTATTTT.

There are a few counts of this clonotype. This rearrangement joins TRBV20-1 to TRBJ2-7; 9 nucleotides agree with TRBD1. The germline V gene encodes CDR1 DFQATT and CDR2 SNEGSKA (reference sequence). Trimming at V came to 3 bases and at J to 4 bases, leaving 7 bases not matched to a gene. The CDR3 has 14 residues. The CDR3 sequence: CSASTGQGPYEQYF. The CDR3 region has the DNA TGCAGTGCTAGTACGGGACAGGGACCTTACGAGCAGTACTTC.

The V call is TRBV19, the J call TRBJ2-3; no clear D. Looked up from germline, CDR1 is LNHDA and CDR2 is SQIVND (reference sequence). The V gene lost 3 bases and the J gene lost 1 base, with 5 bases spanning the gap. CDR3 length: 13 residues. CDR3 loop: CASSIWGTDTQYF. The CDR3 nucleotides read TGTGCCAGTAGTATTTGGGGCACAGATACGCAGTATTTT.

The chain is built from TRBV4-2 and TRBJ1-2; D is undetermined. Trimming left V 4 bases short and J 5 bases short, with 14 bases between. The germline CDR1 and CDR2 sequences are LGHNA and YNFKEQ. The CDR3 runs 14 residues. CDR3 nucleotides: TGTGCCAGCAGCCGAGTACGGACGGAGTATGGCTACACCTTC. Its translation is CASSRVRTEYGYTF.

The chain uses TRBV15 and TRBJ1-6, with 7 bases matching TRBD1. The junction had 7 bases not matched to a gene; V was cut back by 5 bases and J by 9 bases. Germline CDR1 and CDR2: LNHNV and YYDKDF (reference sequence). The CDR3 is made up of 14 amino acids. The CDR3 sequence: CATSLRTGGSPLHF. Here the CDR3 DNA reads TGTGCCACCAGCTTACGGACAGGTGGTTCACCCCTCCACTTT.

V and J are TRBV10-3 and TRBJ2-1; no reliable D call. V dropped 2 bases and J dropped 6 bases, with 5 bases sitting between them. The CDR3 is made up of 12 amino acids. Germline CDR1 reads ENHRY; CDR2 reads SYGVKD. CDR3 sequence reads: CAISEPRNEQFF. The CDR3 DNA follows: TGTGCCATCAGTGAGCCTCGCAATGAGCAGTTCTTC.

Comments on this clonotype: Its ends do not fully match the called genes, so a read error is possible. The genes are TRBV10-1 and TRBJ2-1; the D gene is possibly TRBD2 (5 bases). Germline-derived CDR1 and CDR2 are WNHNN and SYGVQD (reference sequence). The CDR3 extends over 12 amino acids. The CDR3, as DNA: TGTGCCAGCAGCTTACGCGGGTCCCCTCCGTTCTTC. As protein: CASSLRGSPPFF.

The sample holds many counts of this clonotype. This chain uses TRBV7-9 with TRBJ2-7, with 8 positions matching TRBD2. V shed 6 bases, J shed 3 bases, and the junction held 7 bases outside the gene matches. CDR1 and CDR2 (germline): SEHNR, FQNEAQ (reference sequence). The CDR3 has 14 amino acids. CDR3 amino acids: CASSPGTSLYEQYF. Here the CDR3 DNA reads TGTGCCAGCAGTCCCGGGACTAGTCTCTACGAGCAGTACTTC.

This chain links TRBV9 with TRBJ1-4; 8 bases are a match to TRBD1. The CDR3 extends over 15 amino acids. Germline V lookup: CDR1 SGDLS, CDR2 YYNGEE. Germline trimming cut 3 bases from V and 6 bases from J; bases unmatched to any gene: 7. The CDR3 reads CASSAKDREYEKLFF. Here the CDR3 DNA reads TGTGCCAGCAGCGCAAAGGACAGGGAGTATGAAAAACTGTTTTTT.

Points on this clonotype: Sequence at one end of the junction differs from germline and may be a read error. The J gene is TRBJ2-7, the V gene TRBV10-1; 13 bases are a match to TRBD2. Per germline, CDR1 WNHNN and CDR2 SYGVQD (reference sequence). This CDR3 is built from 13 residues. CDR3 coding DNA: TGTGACAGCAGAGACGGACTAGCGGGGGTATCGTACTTC. The encoded protein is CDSRDGLAGVSYF.

V is TRBV6-1 and J is TRBJ2-2; weak D call: TRBD1 (6 bases). The V end was cut by 6 bases, the J end by 7 bases, with 21 bases between. From germline, CDR1 is MNHNS and CDR2 SASEGT. This CDR3 has 16 residues. CDR3 sequence reads: CASSRTRTANSGELFF. CDR3 nucleotides: TGTGCCAGCAGCCGAACTCGGACAGCGAATAGCGGGGAGCTGTTTTTT.